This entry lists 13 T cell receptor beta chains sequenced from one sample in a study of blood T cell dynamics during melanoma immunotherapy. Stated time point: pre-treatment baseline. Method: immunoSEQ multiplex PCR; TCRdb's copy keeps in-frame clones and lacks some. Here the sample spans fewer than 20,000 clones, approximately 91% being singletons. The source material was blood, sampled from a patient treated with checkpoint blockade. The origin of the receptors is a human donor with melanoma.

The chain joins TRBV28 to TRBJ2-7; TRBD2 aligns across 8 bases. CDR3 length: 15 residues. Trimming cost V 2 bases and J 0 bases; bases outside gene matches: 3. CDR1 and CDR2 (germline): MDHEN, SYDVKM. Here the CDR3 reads CASSLKRGFSYEQYF. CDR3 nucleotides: TGTGCCAGCAGTTTAAAGCGGGGGTTCTCCTACGAGCAGTACTTC.

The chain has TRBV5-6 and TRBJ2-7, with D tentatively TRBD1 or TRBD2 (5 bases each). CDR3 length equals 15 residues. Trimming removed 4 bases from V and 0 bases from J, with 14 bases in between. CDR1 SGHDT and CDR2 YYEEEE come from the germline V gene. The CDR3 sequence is CASSPDSGYSYEQYF. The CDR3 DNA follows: TGTGCCAGCAGCCCCGACAGCGGATACTCCTACGAGCAGTACTTC.

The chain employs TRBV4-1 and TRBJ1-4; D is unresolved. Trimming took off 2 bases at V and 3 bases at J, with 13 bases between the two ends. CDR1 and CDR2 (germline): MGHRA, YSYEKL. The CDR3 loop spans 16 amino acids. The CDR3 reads CASSQPTGSANEKLFF. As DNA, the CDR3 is TGCGCCAGCAGCCAACCTACGGGTTCGGCTAATGAAAAACTGTTTTTT.

CDR3 sequence reads: CASLADRGDYEQYF. The CDR3 DNA follows: TGTGCCAGCCTAGCGGACAGGGGTGATTACGAGCAGTACTTC. The chain uses TRBV2 and TRBJ2-7; 9 bases are a match to TRBD1. The V and J ends lost 8 bases and 4 bases, in that order; junction bases with no gene match: 9. The CDR3 is 14 residues long. Germline-derived CDR1 and CDR2 are SNHLY and FYNNEI. The whole variable domain, remainder taken from reference TRBV2 and TRBJ2-7, is EPEVTQTPSHQVTQMGQEVILRCVPISNHLYFYWYRQILGQKVEFLVSFYNNEISEKSEIFDDQFSVERPDGSNFTLKIRSTKLEDSAMYFCASLADRGDYEQYFGPGTRLTVT.

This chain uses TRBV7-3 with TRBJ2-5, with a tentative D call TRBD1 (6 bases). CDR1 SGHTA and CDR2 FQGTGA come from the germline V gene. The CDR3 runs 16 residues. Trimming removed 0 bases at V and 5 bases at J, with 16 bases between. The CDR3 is CASSLTFSGVGETQYF. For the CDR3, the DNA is TGTGCCAGCAGCTTAACCTTCTCAGGGGTGGGGGAGACCCAGTACTTC.

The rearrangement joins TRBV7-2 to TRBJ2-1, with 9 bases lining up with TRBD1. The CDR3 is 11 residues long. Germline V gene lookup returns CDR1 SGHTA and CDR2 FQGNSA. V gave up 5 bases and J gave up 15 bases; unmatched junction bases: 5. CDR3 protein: CASSDGTGPFF. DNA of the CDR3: TGTGCCAGCAGCGACGGGACAGGGCCGTTCTTC.

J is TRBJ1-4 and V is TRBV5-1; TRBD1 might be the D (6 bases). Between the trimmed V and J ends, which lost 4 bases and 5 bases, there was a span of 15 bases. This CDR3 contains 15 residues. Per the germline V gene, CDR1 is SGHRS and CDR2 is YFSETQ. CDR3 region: CASSPWDTPNEKLFF. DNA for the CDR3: TGCGCCAGCAGCCCTTGGGACACACCGAATGAAAAACTGTTTTTT.

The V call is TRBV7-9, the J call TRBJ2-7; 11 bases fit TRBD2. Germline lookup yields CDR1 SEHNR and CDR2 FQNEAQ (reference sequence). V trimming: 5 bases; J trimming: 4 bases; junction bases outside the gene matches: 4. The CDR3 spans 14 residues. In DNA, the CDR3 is TGTGCCAGCAGCACGACTAGCGGGATTTACGAGCAGTACTTC. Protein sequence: CASSTTSGIYEQYF.

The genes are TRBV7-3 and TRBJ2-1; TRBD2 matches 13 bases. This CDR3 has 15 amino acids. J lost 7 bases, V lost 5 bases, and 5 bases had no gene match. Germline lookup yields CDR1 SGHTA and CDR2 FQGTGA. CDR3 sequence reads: CASSKGLAGVNEQFF. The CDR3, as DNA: TGTGCCAGCAGCAAAGGACTAGCGGGGGTGAATGAGCAGTTCTTC.

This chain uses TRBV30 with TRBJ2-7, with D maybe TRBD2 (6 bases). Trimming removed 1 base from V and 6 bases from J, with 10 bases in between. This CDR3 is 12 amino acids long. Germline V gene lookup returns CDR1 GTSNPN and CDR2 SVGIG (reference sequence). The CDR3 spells CAWSGRGIEQYF. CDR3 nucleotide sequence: TGTGCCTGGAGTGGCCGGGGGATCGAGCAGTACTTC.

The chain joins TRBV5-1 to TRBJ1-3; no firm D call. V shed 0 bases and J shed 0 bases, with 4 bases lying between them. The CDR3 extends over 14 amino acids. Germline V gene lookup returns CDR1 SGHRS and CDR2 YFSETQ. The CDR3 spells CASSLEGSGNTIYF. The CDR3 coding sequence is TGCGCCAGCAGCTTGGAGGGCTCTGGAAACACCATATATTTT. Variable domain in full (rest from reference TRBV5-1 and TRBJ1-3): KAGVTQTPRYLIKTRGQQVTLSCSPISGHRSVSWYQQTPGQGLQFLFEYFSETQRNKGNFPGRFSGRQFSNSRSEMNVSTLELGDSALYLCASSLEGSGNTIYFGEGSWLTVV.

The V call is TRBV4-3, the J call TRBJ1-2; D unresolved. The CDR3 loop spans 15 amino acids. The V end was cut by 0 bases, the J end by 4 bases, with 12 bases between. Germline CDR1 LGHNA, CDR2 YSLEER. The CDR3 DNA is TGCGCCAGCAGCCAAGATTTCGGAGGGATCTATGGCTACACCTTC. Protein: CASSQDFGGIYGYTF.

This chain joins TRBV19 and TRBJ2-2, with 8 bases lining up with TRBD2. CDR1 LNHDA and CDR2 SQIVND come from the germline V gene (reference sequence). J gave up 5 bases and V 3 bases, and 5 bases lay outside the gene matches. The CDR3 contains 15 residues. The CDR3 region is CASSIWREDTGELFF. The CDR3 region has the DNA TGTGCCAGTAGTATTTGGCGGGAGGATACCGGGGAGCTGTTTTTT.